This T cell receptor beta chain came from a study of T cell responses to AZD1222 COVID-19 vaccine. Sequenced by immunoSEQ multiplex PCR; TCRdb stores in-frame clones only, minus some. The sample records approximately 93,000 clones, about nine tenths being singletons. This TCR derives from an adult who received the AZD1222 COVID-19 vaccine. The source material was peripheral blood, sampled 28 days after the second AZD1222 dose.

The CDR3 nucleotides are TGTGCCAGCAAGGACAGGGGATGGTCTGGAGCTTTCTTT. It specifies CASKDRGWSGAFF. The rearrangement joins TRBV27 to TRBJ1-1; 9 positions match TRBD1. Trimming at V came to 7 bases and at J to 10 bases, leaving 10 bases not matched to a gene. The CDR3 runs to 13 residues. In germline, CDR1 is MNHEY, CDR2 SMNVEV (reference sequence).